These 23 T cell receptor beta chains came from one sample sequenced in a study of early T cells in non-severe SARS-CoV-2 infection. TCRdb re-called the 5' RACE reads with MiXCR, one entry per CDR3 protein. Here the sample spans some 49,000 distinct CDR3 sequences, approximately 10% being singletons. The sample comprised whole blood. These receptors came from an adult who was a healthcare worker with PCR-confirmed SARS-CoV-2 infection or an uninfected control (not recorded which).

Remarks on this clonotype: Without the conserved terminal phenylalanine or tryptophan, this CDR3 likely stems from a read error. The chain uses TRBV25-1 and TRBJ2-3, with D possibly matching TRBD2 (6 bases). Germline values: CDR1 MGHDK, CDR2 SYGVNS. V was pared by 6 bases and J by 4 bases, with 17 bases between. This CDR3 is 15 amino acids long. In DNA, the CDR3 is TGTGCCAGCAGCCCCCTGCGGGGTCCCTCAGATACGCAGTATTTA. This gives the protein CASSPLRGPSDTQYL.

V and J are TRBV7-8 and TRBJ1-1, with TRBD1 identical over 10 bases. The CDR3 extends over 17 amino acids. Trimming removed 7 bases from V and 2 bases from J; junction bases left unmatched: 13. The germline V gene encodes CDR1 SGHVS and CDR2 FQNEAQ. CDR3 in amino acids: CASNYQGTGVINTEAFF. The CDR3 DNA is TGTGCCAGCAACTATCAGGGGACAGGGGTGATTAACACTGAAGCTTTCTTT. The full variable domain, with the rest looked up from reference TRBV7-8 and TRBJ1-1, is GAGVSQSPRYKVAKRGQDVALRCDPISGHVSLFWYQQALGQGPEFLTYFQNEAQLDKSGLPSDRFFAERPEGSVSTLKIQRTQQEDSAVYLCASNYQGTGVINTEAFFGQGTRLTVV.

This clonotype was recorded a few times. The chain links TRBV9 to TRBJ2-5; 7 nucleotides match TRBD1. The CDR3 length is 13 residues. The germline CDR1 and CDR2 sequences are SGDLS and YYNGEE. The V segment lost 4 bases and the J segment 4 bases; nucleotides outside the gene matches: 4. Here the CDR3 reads CASSSWTGETQYF. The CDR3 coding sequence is TGTGCCAGCAGCTCGTGGACAGGAGAGACCCAGTACTTC.

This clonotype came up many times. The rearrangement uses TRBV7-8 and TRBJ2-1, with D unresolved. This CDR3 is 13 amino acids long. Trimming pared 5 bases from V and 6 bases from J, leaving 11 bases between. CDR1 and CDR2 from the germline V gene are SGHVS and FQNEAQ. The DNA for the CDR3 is TGTGCCAGCAGCCCGCAGGTGGGCAATGAGCAGTTCTTC. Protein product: CASSPQVGNEQFF.

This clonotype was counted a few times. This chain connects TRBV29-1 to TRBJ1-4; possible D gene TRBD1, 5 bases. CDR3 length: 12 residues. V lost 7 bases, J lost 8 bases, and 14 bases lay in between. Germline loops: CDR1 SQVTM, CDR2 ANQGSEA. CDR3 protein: CSARDSREKLFF. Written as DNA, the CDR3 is TGCAGCGCCCGGGACTCACGAGAAAAACTGTTTTTT. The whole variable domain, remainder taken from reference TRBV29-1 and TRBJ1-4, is SAVISQKPSRDICQRGTSLTIQCQVDSQVTMMFWYRQQPGQSLTLIATANQGSEATYESGFVIDKFPISRPNLTFSTLTVSNMSPEDSSIYLCSARDSREKLFFGSGTQLSVL.

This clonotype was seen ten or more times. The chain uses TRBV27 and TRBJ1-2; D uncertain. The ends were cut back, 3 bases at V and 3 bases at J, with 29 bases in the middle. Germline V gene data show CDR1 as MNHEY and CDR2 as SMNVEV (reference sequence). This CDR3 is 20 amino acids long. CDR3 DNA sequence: TGTGCCAGCAGTTTGATCCCCCCTACGGGCCTAACTATGGCCCACTATGGCTACACCTTC. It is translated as CASSLIPPTGLTMAHYGYTF.

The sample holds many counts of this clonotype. The CDR3 coding sequence is TGCAGCGTTGGACAGGGAAACACTGAAGCTTTCTTT. Encoded protein: CSVGQGNTEAFF. V and J are TRBV29-1 and TRBJ1-1, with 7 bases lining up with TRBD1. CDR3 size: 12 residues. In germline, CDR1 is SQVTM, CDR2 ANQGSEA. Unmatched junction bases numbered 1, after V lost 4 bases and J lost 2 bases.

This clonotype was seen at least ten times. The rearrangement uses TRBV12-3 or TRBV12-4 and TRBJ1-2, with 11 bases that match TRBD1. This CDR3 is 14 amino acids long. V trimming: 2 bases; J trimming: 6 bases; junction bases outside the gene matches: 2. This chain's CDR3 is CASSLLGQGDGYTF. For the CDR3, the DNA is TGTGCCAGCAGTTTATTGGGACAGGGGGATGGCTACACCTTC.

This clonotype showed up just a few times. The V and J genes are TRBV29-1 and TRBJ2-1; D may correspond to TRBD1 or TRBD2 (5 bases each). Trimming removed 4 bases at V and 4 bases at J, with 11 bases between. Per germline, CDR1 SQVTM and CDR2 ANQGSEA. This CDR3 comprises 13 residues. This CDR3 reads CSVGGANYNEQFF. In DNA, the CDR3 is TGCAGCGTTGGAGGGGCTAATTACAATGAGCAGTTCTTC.

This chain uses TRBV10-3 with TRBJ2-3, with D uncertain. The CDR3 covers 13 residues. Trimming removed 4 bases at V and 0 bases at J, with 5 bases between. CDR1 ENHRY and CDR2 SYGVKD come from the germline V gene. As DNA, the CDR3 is TGTGCCATCAGTGGGGGAAGCACAGATACGCAGTATTTT. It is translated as CAISGGSTDTQYF.

This chain's CDR3 is CASSQPSRLGYTF. The CDR3 DNA reads as TGCGCCAGCAGCCAACCTTCCCGGCTGGGCTACACCTTC. V is TRBV4-1 and J is TRBJ1-2; D remains ambiguous. The V gene lost 2 bases and the J gene lost 8 bases, with 12 bases spanning the gap. CDR1 is MGHRA, CDR2 YSYEKL, per germline. The CDR3 runs 13 residues.

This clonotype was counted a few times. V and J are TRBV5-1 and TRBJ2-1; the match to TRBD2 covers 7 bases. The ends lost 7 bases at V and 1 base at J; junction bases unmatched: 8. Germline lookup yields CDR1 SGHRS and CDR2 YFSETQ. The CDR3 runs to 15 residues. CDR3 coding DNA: TGCGCCAGCGGCAGGACTAGGGAATCCTACAATGAGCAGTTCTTC. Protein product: CASGRTRESYNEQFF.

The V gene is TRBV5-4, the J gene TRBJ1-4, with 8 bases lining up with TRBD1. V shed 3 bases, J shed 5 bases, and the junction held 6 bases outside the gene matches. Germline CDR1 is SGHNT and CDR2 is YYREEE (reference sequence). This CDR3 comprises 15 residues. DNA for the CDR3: TGTGCCAGCAGCTCGGCCGGGACAGGAAATGAAAAACTGTTTTTT. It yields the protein CASSSAGTGNEKLFF. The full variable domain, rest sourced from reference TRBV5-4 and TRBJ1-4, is ETGVTQSPTHLIKTRGQQVTLRCSSQSGHNTVSWYQQALGQGPQFIFQYYREEENGRGNFPPRFSGLQFPNYSSELNVNALELDDSALYLCASSSAGTGNEKLFFGSGTQLSVL.

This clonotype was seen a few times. In nucleotides, the CDR3 is TGTGCCAGCAGCTTATTGGGACAGGCCGACAATGAGCAGTTCTTC. Translated, it gives CASSLLGQADNEQFF. The gene calls are TRBV11-3 and TRBJ2-1, with 8 bases fitting TRBD1. Per the germline V gene, CDR1 is SGHNT and CDR2 is YENEEA. There are 15 residues in the CDR3. Trimming at V came to 2 bases and at J to 5 bases, leaving 5 bases not matched to a gene.

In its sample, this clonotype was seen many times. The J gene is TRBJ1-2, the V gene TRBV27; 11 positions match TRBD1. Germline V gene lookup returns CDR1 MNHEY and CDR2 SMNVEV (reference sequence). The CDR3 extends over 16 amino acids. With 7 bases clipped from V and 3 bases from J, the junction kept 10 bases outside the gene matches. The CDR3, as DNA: TGTGCCAGCACCTCAACCCGGGACAGGGGGTACTATGGCTACACCTTC. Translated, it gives CASTSTRDRGYYGYTF.

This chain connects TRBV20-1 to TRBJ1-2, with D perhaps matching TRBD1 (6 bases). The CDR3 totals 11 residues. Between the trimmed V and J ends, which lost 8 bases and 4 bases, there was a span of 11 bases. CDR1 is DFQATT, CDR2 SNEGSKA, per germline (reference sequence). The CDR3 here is CSIQGLYGYTF. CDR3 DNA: TGCAGTATACAGGGCCTCTATGGCTACACCTTC.

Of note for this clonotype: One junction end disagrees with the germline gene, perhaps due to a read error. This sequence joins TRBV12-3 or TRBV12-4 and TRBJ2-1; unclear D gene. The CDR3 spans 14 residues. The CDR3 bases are TGTGCCAGCAGTTTGTCGGGCTCCAACAATGAGCAGTTCTTC. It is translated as CASSLSGSNNEQFF.

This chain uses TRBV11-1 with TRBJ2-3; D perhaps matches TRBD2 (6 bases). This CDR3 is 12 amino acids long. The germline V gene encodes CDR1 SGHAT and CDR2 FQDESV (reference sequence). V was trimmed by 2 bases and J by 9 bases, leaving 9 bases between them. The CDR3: CASSLMSGTQYF. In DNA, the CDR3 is TGTGCCAGCAGCTTAATGAGCGGGACGCAGTATTTT.

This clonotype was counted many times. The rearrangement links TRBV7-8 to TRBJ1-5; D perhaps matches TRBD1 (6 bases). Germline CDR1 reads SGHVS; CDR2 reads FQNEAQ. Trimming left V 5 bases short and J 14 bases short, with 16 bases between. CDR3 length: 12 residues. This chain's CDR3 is CASSPFSGVEHF. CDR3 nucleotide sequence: TGTGCCAGCAGCCCCTTTTCAGGGGTGGAGCATTTT.

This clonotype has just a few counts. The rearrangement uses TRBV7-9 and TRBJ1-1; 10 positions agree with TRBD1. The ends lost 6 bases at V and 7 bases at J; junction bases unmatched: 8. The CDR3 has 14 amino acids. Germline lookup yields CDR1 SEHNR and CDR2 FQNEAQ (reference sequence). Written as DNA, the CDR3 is TGTGCCAGCAGGCGGGACAGGGGAGGAGGTGAAGCTTTCTTT. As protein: CASRRDRGGGEAFF. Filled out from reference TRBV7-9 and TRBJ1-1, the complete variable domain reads DTGVSQNPRHKITKRGQNVTFRCDPISEHNRLYWYRQTLGQGPEFLTYFQNEAQLEKSRLLSDRFSAERPKGSFSTLEIQRTEQGDSAMYLCASRRDRGGGEAFFGQGTRLTVV.

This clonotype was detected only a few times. The CDR3 region is CASSPPPSGGISYEQYF. Here the CDR3 DNA reads TGTGCCAGCAGCCCGCCGCCTAGCGGGGGGATCTCCTACGAGCAGTACTTC. The gene calls are TRBV9 and TRBJ2-7; the match to TRBD2 covers 11 bases. CDR1 is SGDLS and CDR2 is YYNGEE in the germline V gene. Trimming removed 4 bases from V and 0 bases from J; junction bases left unmatched: 9. The CDR3 is made up of 17 amino acids.

The CDR3 spells CASTTPSGNQPQHF. The CDR3 DNA reads TGTGCCAGCACCACCCCAAGTGGCAATCAGCCCCAGCATTTT. The chain combines TRBV6-2 or TRBV6-3 with TRBJ1-5; D gene ambiguous. In germline, CDR1 is MNHEY, CDR2 SVGEGT. V gave up 7 bases and J gave up 2 bases, with 12 bases separating them. The CDR3 consists of 14 residues.

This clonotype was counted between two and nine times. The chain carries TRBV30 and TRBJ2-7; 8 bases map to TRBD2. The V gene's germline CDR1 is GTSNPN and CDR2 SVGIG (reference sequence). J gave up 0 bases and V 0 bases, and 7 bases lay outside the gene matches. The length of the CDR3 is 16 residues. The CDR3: CAWSVAKREFSYEQYF. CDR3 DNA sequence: TGTGCCTGGAGTGTAGCGAAGCGGGAGTTCTCCTACGAGCAGTACTTC.